This T cell receptor (beta chain) originates from a study of cytomegalovirus exposure and HLA in healthy donors. The PCR had 60 Vbeta and 13 Jbeta primers. The repertoire was sequenced with immunoSEQ multiplex PCR; TCRdb's copy has only in-frame clones and lacks some. The sample has 100,000 or so clones; 60% to 85% are singletons. V gave up 10 bases and J gave up 4 bases, with 17 bases separating them. This CDR3 spans 14 amino acids. Per germline, CDR1 MNHEY and CDR2 SVGAGI. Material for sequencing was PBMCs. This clonotype was obtained from a middle-aged woman in good health and CMV-seronegative. The genes are TRBV6-5 and TRBJ2-1; tentative D call: TRBD1 (6 bases). In nucleotides, the CDR3 is TGTGCCACTCATCCGGGACAAACTTACAATGAGCAGTTCTTC. Protein product: CATHPGQTYNEQFF.